Presented here are 12 T cell receptor beta chains from one specimen sequenced in a study of shared clonotypes between healthy human individuals. Method: immunoSEQ multiplex PCR; TCRdb's copy keeps in-frame clones and lacks some. This sample has fewer than 2.5 million clones; more than 85% occur once, and the top ten carry more than 0.35%. Material for sequencing was naive CD4+ T cells from PBMCs. Subset specified: CD45RA+ positively selected. These TCRs come from a man younger than 35 in good health. Some clones in this sample may be carry-over from other donors' samples.

This clone has a single count. The chain carries TRBV7-9 and TRBJ1-2; 7 bases agree with TRBD1. J was trimmed by 4 bases and V by 5 bases; bases with no gene match: 7. CDR1 and CDR2 from the germline V gene are SEHNR and FQNEAQ (reference sequence). The length of the CDR3 is 14 residues. The CDR3 sequence: CASSPPGTAYGYTF. The CDR3 DNA follows: TGTGCCAGCAGCCCCCCCGGGACAGCCTATGGCTACACCTTC.

The chain carries TRBV7-9 and TRBJ2-5; possible D gene TRBD2, 6 bases. There are 11 residues in the CDR3. Trimming left V 11 bases short and J 3 bases short, with 10 bases between. CDR1 is SEHNR, CDR2 FQNEAQ, per germline (reference sequence). The CDR3: CAPEREETQYF. The CDR3 region has the DNA TGTGCCCCAGAGCGGGAAGAGACCCAGTACTTC.

The V gene is TRBV7-9, the J gene TRBJ1-2; D may be TRBD1 (6 bases). The CDR3 is 15 residues long. Germline V lookup: CDR1 SEHNR, CDR2 FQNEAQ (reference sequence). V lost 5 bases and J 14 bases, leaving 27 bases between the germline ends. For the CDR3, the DNA is TGTGCCAGCAGCGTTGGAGACATCAGGGGCTCCCTCTTTACCTTC. It is translated as CASSVGDIRGSLFTF.

The CDR3 loop reads CASSLSTGLNTEAFF. The CDR3 DNA sequence: TGTGCCAGCTCACTCTCGACAGGGCTGAACACTGAAGCTTTCTTT. V usage is TRBV18 and J usage is TRBJ1-1; TRBD1 matches at 7 bases. The germline CDR1 and CDR2 sequences are KGHSH and LQKENI. V lost 4 bases, J lost 0 bases, and 5 bases stayed unmatched. The CDR3 has 15 amino acids.

This chain joins TRBV5-1 and TRBJ1-4; D uncertain. V lost 0 bases to trimming and J lost 10 bases, with 16 bases between them. The germline V gene has CDR1 SGHRS and CDR2 YFSETQ. This CDR3 contains 15 residues. CDR3 loop: CASSLDADARGKLFF. For the CDR3, the DNA is TGCGCCAGCAGCTTGGATGCGGACGCACGCGGAAAACTGTTTTTT.

The chain has TRBV18 and TRBJ2-3; 7 nucleotides align to TRBD2. Germline V gives CDR1 KGHSH, CDR2 LQKENI. The CDR3 has 13 residues. V shed 6 bases and J 4 bases; nucleotides not matched to a gene: 4. CDR3 residues: CASSPTSSDTQYF. As DNA, the CDR3 is TGTGCCAGCTCCCCGACTAGCTCAGATACGCAGTATTTT.

A remark on this clone: At the DNA level, this CDR3 is encoded by other sequences in the same sample as well. J is TRBJ2-7 and V is TRBV20-1; D is ambiguous. Trimming took off 6 bases at V and 4 bases at J, with 7 bases between the two ends. Germline V lookup: CDR1 DFQATT, CDR2 SNEGSKA (reference sequence). The CDR3 consists of 10 residues. Written as DNA, the CDR3 is TGCAGTGCGGGTCAGTACGAGCAGTACTTC. This codes for CSAGQYEQYF.

The chain employs TRBV15 and TRBJ2-7; TRBD2 agrees at 11 bases. Trimming took 5 bases from V and 6 from J; bases not matched to a gene: 15. Germline CDR1 and CDR2: LNHNV and YYDKDF (reference sequence). The CDR3 sequence is 17 residues long. CDR3 region: CATSAQGGLAGGGEQYF. DNA of the CDR3: TGTGCCACCAGCGCCCAGGGCGGGCTAGCGGGAGGCGGCGAGCAGTACTTC.

This rearrangement joins TRBV6-1 to TRBJ2-2, with D hard to call. CDR1 MNHNS and CDR2 SASEGT come from the germline V gene. The V end was cut by 2 bases, the J end by 1 base, with 11 bases between. The CDR3 runs 16 residues. As DNA, the CDR3 is TGTGCCAGCAGTGAAATTAGAGTCCGGAACACCGGGGAGCTGTTTTTT. As protein: CASSEIRVRNTGELFF.

V is TRBV28 and J is TRBJ2-7; TRBD2 matches at 8 bases. Germline trimming cut 3 bases from V and 6 bases from J; bases unmatched to any gene: 4. This CDR3 spans 13 amino acids. Looked up from germline, CDR1 is MDHEN and CDR2 is SYDVKM. CDR3: CASSFPGLAEQYF. The DNA of the CDR3 is TGTGCCAGCAGTTTCCCCGGACTAGCCGAGCAGTACTTC.

This chain connects TRBV15 to TRBJ1-5; maybe TRBD1 (5 bases). The CDR3 is made up of 15 amino acids. V was cut by 0 bases and J by 5 bases, with 11 bases left in between. Germline CDR1 reads LNHNV; CDR2 reads YYDKDF (reference sequence). CDR3 residues: CATSRDNQGDQPQHF. Here the CDR3 DNA reads TGTGCCACCAGCAGAGATAACCAGGGAGATCAGCCCCAGCATTTT.

The rearrangement uses TRBV15 and TRBJ2-4; D might be TRBD2 (6 bases). V was cut by 1 base and J by 0 bases, with 10 bases left in between. Germline assignment: CDR1 LNHNV and CDR2 YYDKDF (reference sequence). This CDR3 has 16 residues. This CDR3 reads CATSRGVEGAKNIQYF. CDR3 coding DNA: TGTGCCACCAGCAGAGGTGTGGAGGGAGCCAAAAACATTCAGTACTTC.